The T cell receptor (beta chain) under discussion was sequenced for a study of CD8 T cells in ankylosing spondylitis. Whole-study findings and limits: Earlier work had already found some motif variants in reactive arthritis synovial fluid and blood.

This clonotype was detected only a few times. The antigen is unknown. V was trimmed by 4 bases and J by 5 bases, leaving 24 bases between them. The CDR3 is 17 residues long. Looked up from germline, CDR1 is SGHRS and CDR2 is YFSETQ. TCRdb processed the 5' RACE reads anew with MiXCR; each CDR3 protein has one entry. The sample yields 300,000 to 350,000 distinct CDR3 sequences, around 10% seen once. V usage is TRBV5-1 and J usage is TRBJ1-2; D perhaps matches TRBD1 (5 bases). The TCR was taken from a female donor with ankylosing spondylitis or in good health (not recorded which). The specimen was blood, either unsorted or a sorted T cell fraction (not recorded which). The CDR3 DNA follows: TGCGCCAGCAGCCAAACCGGGACCGAATTTTCCATATATGGCTACACCTTC. Translating gives CASSQTGTEFSIYGYTF.